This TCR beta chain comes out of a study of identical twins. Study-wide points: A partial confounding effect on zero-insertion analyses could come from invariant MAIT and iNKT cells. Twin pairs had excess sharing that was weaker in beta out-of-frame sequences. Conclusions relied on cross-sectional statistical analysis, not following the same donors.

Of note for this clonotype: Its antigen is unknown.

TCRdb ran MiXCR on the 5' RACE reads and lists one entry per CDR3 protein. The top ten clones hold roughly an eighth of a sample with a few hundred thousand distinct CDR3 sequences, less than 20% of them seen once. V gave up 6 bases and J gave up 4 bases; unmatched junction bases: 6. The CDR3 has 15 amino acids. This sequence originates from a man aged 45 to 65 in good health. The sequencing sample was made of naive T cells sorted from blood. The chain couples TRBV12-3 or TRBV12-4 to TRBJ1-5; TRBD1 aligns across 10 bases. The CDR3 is CASRRTGGTNQPQHF. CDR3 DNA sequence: TGTGCCAGCAGAAGGACAGGGGGGACGAATCAGCCCCAGCATTTT.